These 8 T cell receptor beta chains were all obtained from the same sample, sequenced in a study of blood T cell repertoires in COVID-19. Data came from immunoSEQ multiplex PCR; TCRdb stores just in-frame clones and leaves some out. The table lists hundreds of thousands of clones, 80% to 90% of them singletons. Sequenced material: PBMCs or T cells enriched from blood (not recorded which). These receptors were taken from a woman aged 18-29 years who had recovered from COVID-19.

V usage is TRBV19 and J usage is TRBJ1-5, with D hard to call. V was trimmed by 4 bases and J by 3 bases, leaving 7 bases between them. The CDR3 contains 13 residues. CDR1 is LNHDA and CDR2 is SQIVND in the germline V gene (reference sequence). CDR3 in amino acids: CASSRQFNQPQHF. DNA of the CDR3: TGTGCCAGTAGTAGGCAGTTCAATCAGCCCCAGCATTTT.

V and J are TRBV7-2 and TRBJ1-2; D possibly corresponds to TRBD1 (5 bases). The CDR3 has 15 amino acids. Germline assignment: CDR1 SGHTA and CDR2 FQGNSA. With 5 bases removed from V and 0 bases from J, the gap between germline ends came to 13 bases. CDR3 nucleotides: TGTGCCAGCAGCCATGGGGCACCCGCTAACTATGGCTACACCTTC. The encoded protein is CASSHGAPANYGYTF.

The chain uses TRBV27 and TRBJ1-1; D is uncertain. The V end was cut by 4 bases, the J end by 0 bases, with 6 bases between. CDR1 and CDR2 (germline): MNHEY, SMNVEV (reference sequence). This CDR3 region has 13 residues. CDR3 bases: TGTGCCAGCAGTTATTCAATGAACACTGAAGCTTTCTTT. The encoded protein is CASSYSMNTEAFF.

The chain recombines TRBV27 with TRBJ2-7; 8 bases align to TRBD2. CDR1 is MNHEY and CDR2 is SMNVEV in the germline V gene (reference sequence). V shed 2 bases and J 0 bases; nucleotides not matched to a gene: 15. The CDR3 spans 19 residues. The CDR3 loop is CASSLIAPTAGAFSYEQYF. The DNA for the CDR3 is TGTGCCAGCAGTTTAATTGCCCCGACAGCGGGGGCTTTCTCCTACGAGCAGTACTTC.

In its sample, this clone was seen once. The genes are TRBV12-5 and TRBJ2-7; D may be TRBD1 (6 bases). This CDR3 comprises 13 residues. The germline V gene has CDR1 LGHNT and CDR2 FRNRAP. Trimming left V 4 bases short and J 6 bases short, with 13 bases between. The CDR3 DNA is TGTGCTAGTGGTTCCATACAGGGCGGCGAGCAGTACTTC. Protein: CASGSIQGGEQYF.

The rearrangement uses TRBV4-1 and TRBJ2-7; a possible D gene is TRBD2 (6 bases). Germline lookup yields CDR1 MGHRA and CDR2 YSYEKL. The length of the CDR3 is 15 residues. Between the trimmed V and J ends, which lost 4 bases and 0 bases, there was a span of 13 bases. CDR3 residues: CASSRDRESSYEQYF. The CDR3 DNA sequence: TGCGCCAGCAGCCGAGACCGGGAGAGCTCCTACGAGCAGTACTTC.

The chain combines TRBV6-4 with TRBJ2-3, with a tentative D call TRBD2 (6 bases). This CDR3 comprises 15 residues. Germline V gene data show CDR1 as MRHNA and CDR2 as SNTAGT. Trimming took 6 bases from V and 0 from J, leaving 13 bases between them. This chain's CDR3 is CASSSGTASTDTQYF. CDR3 nucleotide sequence: TGTGCCAGCAGCTCCGGGACTGCTAGCACAGATACGCAGTATTTT.

The rearrangement joins TRBV5-1 to TRBJ1-4, with TRBD1 matching over 10 bases. Germline V lookup: CDR1 SGHRS, CDR2 YFSETQ. Unmatched junction bases numbered 8, after V lost 7 bases and J lost 2 bases. This CDR3 comprises 16 residues. The CDR3: CASLGDRGRTNEKLFF. The CDR3 nucleotides are TGCGCCAGCCTGGGGGACAGGGGACGGACTAATGAAAAACTGTTTTTT.